Following are 26 T cell receptor beta chains from one sample sequenced in a study of patients and donors after allogeneic stem cell transplantation. TCRdb passed the RT-PCR reads through MiXCR, listing each CDR3 protein once. Among about 960,000 distinct CDR3 sequences, 18% were seen once, and the ten largest hold roughly 6%. Sequenced sample: blood, either unsorted or a sorted T cell fraction (not recorded which). All receptors derive from a human donor who was either an allogeneic HSCT recipient or a stem cell or donor lymphocyte infusion donor (not recorded which). It is not recorded whose cells these are; they may come from a transplant donor.

This chain joins TRBV6-2 or TRBV6-3 and TRBJ1-2; TRBD1 aligns across 7 bases. CDR1 is MNHEY, CDR2 SVGEGT, per germline. This CDR3 spans 15 amino acids. Losses at the gene ends were 2 bases for V and 8 bases for J; bases not matched to a gene: 11. CDR3 DNA: TGTGCCAGCAGTTACCGCCGGGACAGCTGGGGCGGCTACACCTTC. Amino acid sequence: CASSYRRDSWGGYTF.

This clonotype has only a few counts. The chain uses TRBV7-9 and TRBJ2-7; no definite D call. The CDR3 length is 14 residues. Germline V gene data show CDR1 as SEHNR and CDR2 as FQNEAQ (reference sequence). The ends were cut back, 4 bases at V and 0 bases at J, with 10 bases in the middle. CDR3 protein: CASSSPTSSYEQYF. CDR3 nucleotide sequence: TGTGCCAGCAGCTCCCCGACAAGCTCCTACGAGCAGTACTTC.

In this sample, this clonotype turned up a few times. V gene TRBV12-3 or TRBV12-4 combines with J gene TRBJ1-2, with 9 positions matching TRBD1. CDR3 length: 14 amino acids. With V trimmed by 4 bases and J by 6 bases, 6 bases remained unmatched. CDR3 in DNA: TGTGCCAGCAGTTCTGACAGGGGGGCTAATGGCTACACCTTC. Its protein is CASSSDRGANGYTF.

This clonotype came up a few times. This rearrangement joins TRBV4-2 to TRBJ2-1; 11 positions agree with TRBD2. Germline assignment: CDR1 LGHNA and CDR2 YNFKEQ. CDR3 length: 17 amino acids. With V trimmed by 3 bases and J by 4 bases, 8 bases remained unmatched. CDR3 bases: TGTGCCAGCAGCCAGGCACCTACTAGCGGGGGATACAATGAGCAGTTCTTC. Translation: CASSQAPTSGGYNEQFF.

This clonotype was seen repeatedly, ten times or more. This chain connects TRBV20-1 to TRBJ1-1; 8 nucleotides line up with TRBD1. Germline V gene data show CDR1 as DFQATT and CDR2 as SNEGSKA (reference sequence). This CDR3 has 11 amino acids. Losses at the gene ends were 3 bases for V and 10 bases for J; bases not matched to a gene: 4. The CDR3 spells CSASQGASAFF. The CDR3 DNA reads as TGCAGTGCTAGTCAGGGGGCTTCAGCTTTCTTT.

This clonotype was recorded a few times. This chain joins TRBV10-3 and TRBJ2-5; TRBD1 agrees at 9 bases. Germline V gene data show CDR1 as ENHRY and CDR2 as SYGVKD. The J segment lost 3 bases and the V segment lost 2 bases, leaving 1 base of the junction unmatched. CDR3 length equals 14 residues. CDR3 in amino acids: CAISEGDREETQYF. DNA of the CDR3: TGTGCCATCAGTGAGGGGGACAGGGAAGAGACCCAGTACTTC.

This clonotype appeared a few times. The J gene is TRBJ2-7, the V gene TRBV27; 8 bases line up with TRBD1. Per germline, CDR1 MNHEY and CDR2 SMNVEV (reference sequence). CDR3 size: 14 residues. V lost 6 bases, J lost 2 bases, and 6 bases stayed unmatched. CDR3 coding DNA: TGTGCCAGCAGGCAACAGGGGGTTACCTACGAGCAGTACTTC. Its translation: CASRQQGVTYEQYF.

V gene TRBV6-1 combines with J gene TRBJ1-4, with no clear D. CDR1 is MNHNS and CDR2 is SASEGT in the germline V gene. The CDR3 sequence is 13 residues long. The germline V and J ends were trimmed by 5 bases and 4 bases, with 8 bases remaining between them. CDR3 in amino acids: CASSRGRNEKLFF. The CDR3 DNA sequence: TGTGCCAGCAGTCGAGGCCGTAATGAAAAACTGTTTTTT.

Many counts were recorded for this clonotype. V is TRBV5-1 and J is TRBJ1-5, with TRBD1 matching over 7 bases. Trimming took 0 bases from V and 7 from J; bases not matched to a gene: 4. The CDR3 runs 14 residues. Germline V lookup: CDR1 SGHRS, CDR2 YFSETQ. The CDR3 coding sequence is TGCGCCAGCAGCTTGGATCAGGGGGTCCAGCCCCAGCATTTT. Its protein product is CASSLDQGVQPQHF. The entire variable domain, with the rest obtained from reference TRBV5-1 and TRBJ1-5, is as follows: KAGVTQTPRYLIKTRGQQVTLSCSPISGHRSVSWYQQTPGQGLQFLFEYFSETQRNKGNFPGRFSGRQFSNSRSEMNVSTLELGDSALYLCASSLDQGVQPQHFGDGTRLSIL.

A few counts support this clonotype. The J gene is TRBJ1-6, the V gene TRBV20-1, with 9 nucleotides matching TRBD1. V was pared by 0 bases and J by 0 bases, with 9 bases of the junction left unmatched. Germline CDR1 is DFQATT and CDR2 is SNEGSKA (reference sequence). The CDR3 covers 19 residues. DNA for the CDR3: TGCAGTGCTAGAGATCTTAGGACAGGGGAAAGCTCCTATAATTCACCCCTCCACTTT. The encoded protein is CSARDLRTGESSYNSPLHF.

This clonotype was counted between two and nine times. The V and J genes are TRBV6-2 or TRBV6-3 and TRBJ2-1, with a tentative D call TRBD2 (5 bases). The germline gives CDR1 MNHEY, CDR2 SVGEGT. There are 15 residues in the CDR3. With 4 bases removed from V and 4 bases from J, the gap between germline ends came to 14 bases. The CDR3 loop is CASSSLAFMYNEQFF. The DNA of the CDR3 is TGTGCCAGCAGTTCCCTAGCTTTTATGTACAATGAGCAGTTCTTC.

The sample holds a few counts of this clonotype. The V and J genes are TRBV12-5 and TRBJ2-5; the D gene is possibly TRBD2 (5 bases). The CDR3 runs to 14 residues. V was trimmed by 1 base and J by 5 bases, leaving 11 bases between them. Germline CDR1 and CDR2: LGHNT and FRNRAP. In nucleotides, the CDR3 is TGTGCTAGTGGTTTGGACCCGGGGATGGAGACCCAGTACTTC. It codes for CASGLDPGMETQYF.

The chain employs TRBV20-1 and TRBJ2-2; perhaps TRBD1 as D (5 bases). The CDR3 length is 12 residues. The V end was cut by 6 bases, the J end by 6 bases, with 11 bases between. Germline V gives CDR1 DFQATT, CDR2 SNEGSKA (reference sequence). CDR3 protein: CSALTQAGELFF. Written as DNA, the CDR3 is TGCAGTGCCCTAACACAGGCCGGGGAGCTGTTTTTT.

The chain combines TRBV7-8 with TRBJ1-6; 9 bases agree with TRBD1. The CDR3 has 15 residues. CDR1 and CDR2 from the germline V gene are SGHVS and FQNEAQ. V was clipped by 5 bases and J by 7 bases; unmatched bases: 6. The DNA for the CDR3 is TGTGCCAGCAGCCCCCAGGACAGGGGCAATTCACCCCTCCACTTT. Its protein is CASSPQDRGNSPLHF.

This clonotype was seen a handful of times. V usage is TRBV5-1 and J usage is TRBJ1-6, with D maybe TRBD1 (5 bases). Trimming shortened V by 4 bases and J by 12 bases, and 17 bases separated the two germline ends. The CDR3 is made up of 14 amino acids. Germline V gene data show CDR1 as SGHRS and CDR2 as YFSETQ. The CDR3 region has the DNA TGCGCCAGCAGCACCGGGACCCCTTGGATACCCCTCCACTTT. Its translation: CASSTGTPWIPLHF.

Only a few counts were recorded for this clonotype. The genes are TRBV30 and TRBJ1-1, with TRBD1 as a possible D gene (6 bases). CDR1 and CDR2 (germline): GTSNPN, SVGIG (reference sequence). Trimming stripped 4 bases from V and 1 base from J, with 13 bases between. The CDR3 spans 14 residues. CDR3 protein: CAWIAGTKNTEAFF. The CDR3 bases are TGTGCCTGGATCGCCGGGACAAAGAACACTGAAGCTTTCTTT.

There are a few counts of this clonotype. V usage is TRBV12-3 or TRBV12-4 and J usage is TRBJ1-1, with TRBD1 matching over 9 bases. V was clipped by 10 bases and J by 6 bases; unmatched bases: 12. This CDR3 comprises 14 residues. The CDR3 nucleotides are TGTGCCACGAAAAGGGACAGGGACCCCTCTGAAGCTTTCTTT. This encodes CATKRDRDPSEAFF.

The chain combines TRBV12-3 or TRBV12-4 with TRBJ1-1; possible D gene TRBD1, 5 bases. V dropped 0 bases and J dropped 4 bases, with 12 bases sitting between them. The CDR3 is made up of 15 amino acids. The CDR3 DNA reads as TGTGCCAGCAGTTTAGCCGCCAGGGTGGGCACTGAAGCTTTCTTT. Translation gives CASSLAARVGTEAFF.

V and J are TRBV5-1 and TRBJ2-2; 14 nucleotides line up with TRBD2. J lost 8 bases, V lost 5 bases, and 5 bases had no gene match. The CDR3 spans 15 residues. Germline CDR1 is SGHRS and CDR2 is YFSETQ. The CDR3 region has the DNA TGCGCCAGCAGACCCGGGACTAGCGGGAGTGGGGAGCTGTTTTTT. The encoded protein is CASRPGTSGSGELFF.

To note about this clonotype: One end of the junction fails to match germline, which may point to a read error. The genes are TRBV6-1 and TRBJ1-1; TRBD1 aligns across 7 bases. Germline V lookup: CDR1 MNHNS, CDR2 SASEGT. The CDR3 has 16 residues. The CDR3 here is CASREEGAVWDTEAYF. The DNA for the CDR3 is TGTGCCAGCCGGGAAGAGGGGGCGGTTTGGGACACTGAAGCTTACTTT.

This clonotype was observed a handful of times. The gene calls are TRBV6-1 and TRBJ1-4, with D hard to call. Germline loops: CDR1 MNHNS, CDR2 SASEGT. CDR3 length: 15 residues. The V and J ends lost 7 bases and 4 bases respectively, with 16 bases between them. In nucleotides, the CDR3 is TGTGCCAGCAAGACCGGACCGAGACTTAATGAAAAACTGTTTTTT. Amino acids: CASKTGPRLNEKLFF.

This clonotype was counted a few times. The chain carries TRBV20-1 and TRBJ1-1, with no clear D. CDR3 size: 14 residues. Trimming took off 3 bases at V and 1 base at J, with 12 bases between the two ends. Germline-derived CDR1 and CDR2 are DFQATT and SNEGSKA (reference sequence). The CDR3 DNA sequence: TGCAGTGCTAGTATGAAAGGTGGGAACACTGAAGCTTTCTTT. This codes for CSASMKGGNTEAFF.

There are a few counts of this clonotype. The chain joins TRBV12-3 or TRBV12-4 to TRBJ2-1, with D possibly TRBD1 on 6 matching bases. The CDR3 runs 15 residues. V was shortened by 5 bases and J by 8 bases, with 19 bases between the two germline ends. CDR3 region: CASSLTDRGFHEQFF. The CDR3 DNA sequence: TGTGCCAGCAGTCTAACGGACAGAGGGTTCCATGAGCAGTTCTTC.

This clonotype was found many times. The chain carries TRBV12-3 or TRBV12-4 and TRBJ1-1; a weak D match, TRBD1 (6 bases). CDR3 length: 12 amino acids. The V end was cut by 2 bases, the J end by 11 bases, with 12 bases between. In nucleotides, the CDR3 is TGTGCCAGCAGTTTAAGAGGGGGAGGGGCTTTCTTT. Translated: CASSLRGGGAFF.

The gene calls are TRBV20-1 and TRBJ2-1, with unresolved D. V was cut by 8 bases and J by 0 bases, with 11 bases left in between. Germline V CDR1 and CDR2: DFQATT, SNEGSKA (reference sequence). This CDR3 spans 13 amino acids. In nucleotides, the CDR3 is TGCAGTCCCTTCTCGAGCTCCTACAATGAGCAGTTCTTC. This codes for CSPFSSSYNEQFF.

Turning to this clonotype: A much more abundant neighbour one base away suggests this may be a read error. J is TRBJ2-7 and V is TRBV9, with TRBD2 as a possible D gene (6 bases). Germline lookup yields CDR1 SGDLS and CDR2 YYNGEE. The CDR3 consists of 14 residues. DNA of the CDR3: TGTGCCAGCAGCGTTGGAGGGACCTCCTACGAGCAGTCCTTC. This translates into CASSVGGTSYEQSF.